Described below is a single TCR beta chain sequence and its context. No antigen is known for it. These data come from a study of post-analysis software for immune sequencing data. Study details: Included courses were relapsing-remitting and secondary progressive multiple sclerosis; progressive-relapsing multiple sclerosis was also included.

Whole-study findings and limits: Batch-matched samples strongly co-clustered by F measure. Multiple sclerosis patients showed significantly lower normalized Chao1 diversity than controls did. Four or five TRBV segments, TRBV5-6, TRBV5-1 and TRBV20-1 among them, were found more frequent in patients than controls.

The library was made from cDNA and included unique molecular identifiers. Each sample of about 0.9 to 10 million input T cells yielded roughly 500,000 cDNA molecules, so each molecule approximated one T cell. TCRdb re-analysed the PCR reads in MiXCR, keeping a single row per CDR3 protein. The profile shows around 710,000 distinct CDR3 sequences, 40% to 55% of them singletons. Germline V CDR1 and CDR2: SGHNT, YYREEE (reference sequence). The CDR3 has 15 residues. V was cut by 4 bases and J by 5 bases, with 17 bases left in between. The source of this sequence is a girl between 10 and 17 years old with multiple sclerosis. Specimen: blood. The chain employs TRBV5-4 and TRBJ2-3; D is tentatively TRBD1 or TRBD2 (7 bases each). CDR3 loop: CASSPFRGGRDTQYF. The CDR3 nucleotides are TGTGCCAGCAGCCCGTTCAGGGGGGGGAGAGATACGCAGTATTTT.